This is a list of T cell receptor beta chains from one sample in a study of CD8 T cells in Susac syndrome. TCRdb reprocessed the immunoSEQ multiplex PCR reads via MiXCR and lists one record per CDR3 protein. The sample carries about 440,000 distinct CDR3 sequences, 85% recorded once. The sequenced sample consisted of CD8+ T cells from PBMCs. The receptors derive from a human donor with multiple sclerosis. CDR3s include the opening cysteine and the closing phenylalanine or tryptophan. Fields, in order: CDR3 protein, CDR3 DNA, D gene, clone size, J gene, V gene. The D gene is left open where the match is weak. Some rows mark clone size as missing; the rest say once, few, many or name a class of expanded clone.

CDR3: CASSPGPGGRTEAFF
DNA: TGTGCCAGCAGTCCCGGTCCAGGGGGAAGGACTGAAGCTTTCTTT
D: TRBD1
size: -
J: TRBJ1-1
V: TRBV6-5

CDR3: CASSQDRSGSYEQYF
DNA: TGTGCCAGCAGCCAAGATCGGAGCGGGAGCTACGAGCAGTACTTC
D: TRBD2
size: -
J: TRBJ2-7
V: TRBV4-2

CDR3: CASKHSTNTGELFF
DNA: TGTGCCAGCAAGCACTCTACGAACACCGGGGAGCTGTTTTTT
D: -
size: -
J: TRBJ2-2
V: TRBV3-1

CDR3: CASSQGTGADYGYTF
DNA: TGCGCCAGCAGCCAAGGTACGGGGGCGGACTATGGCTACACCTTC
D: -
size: -
J: TRBJ1-2
V: TRBV4-1

CDR3: CASIPRQGRPEAFF
DNA: TGTGCCAGCATCCCCCGACAGGGCAGGCCTGAAGCTTTCTTT
D: TRBD1
size: -
J: TRBJ1-1
V: TRBV7-9

CDR3: CASSPGGVWNTEAFF
DNA: TGTGCCAGCAGTCCGGGCGGGGTTTGGAACACTGAAGCTTTCTTT
D: -
size: -
J: TRBJ1-1
V: TRBV2

CDR3: CASSPHAGFQETQYF
DNA: TGTGCCAGCAGCCCGCACGCTGGTTTTCAAGAGACCCAGTACTTC
D: -
size: -
J: TRBJ2-5
V: TRBV11-2

CDR3: CASSQGQGVSYEQYF
DNA: TGCGCCAGCAGCCAAGGACAGGGGGTCTCCTACGAGCAGTACTTC
D: TRBD1
size: -
J: TRBJ2-7
V: TRBV4-1

CDR3: CAWSPYPRDYQPQHF
DNA: TGTGCCTGGAGTCCCTACCCAAGGGACTATCAGCCCCAGCATTTT
D: -
size: once
J: TRBJ1-5
V: TRBV30

CDR3: CASGQGYFKGSFF
DNA: TGTGCCAGTGGACAGGGGTACTTTAAAGGATCTTTCTTT
D: TRBD1
size: -
J: TRBJ1-1
V: TRBV7-9

CDR3: CAWSVSGGEQYF
DNA: TGTGCCTGGAGTGTGTCAGGGGGTGAGCAGTACTTC
D: TRBD1
size: -
J: TRBJ2-7
V: TRBV30

CDR3: CASSPLEQFF
DNA: TGTGCCAGCAGCCCGTTGGAGCAGTTCTTC
D: -
size: -
J: TRBJ2-1
V: TRBV2

CDR3: CASSLAFLGQNMGNEQFF
DNA: TGTGCCAGCAGCTTAGCGTTCTTGGGGCAGAACATGGGGAATGAGCAGTTCTTC
D: -
size: -
J: TRBJ2-1
V: TRBV7-6

CDR3: CASSVGNGPPYNEQFF
DNA: TGTGCCAGCAGCGTAGGGAACGGACCACCTTACAATGAGCAGTTCTTC
D: -
size: -
J: TRBJ2-1
V: TRBV9

CDR3: CASSLVGQGVWDTEAFF
DNA: TGTGCCAGCAGCTTAGTTGGACAGGGAGTTTGGGACACTGAAGCTTTCTTT
D: TRBD1
size: -
J: TRBJ1-1
V: TRBV7-8

CDR3: CSAGAGSGVYNEQFF
DNA: TGCAGTGCTGGCGCGGGATCAGGGGTCTACAATGAGCAGTTCTTC
D: -
size: -
J: TRBJ2-1
V: TRBV20-1

CDR3: CAVNPDGAYEQYF
DNA: TGTGCCGTTAACCCCGACGGAGCCTACGAGCAGTACTTC
D: -
size: -
J: TRBJ2-7
V: TRBV10-3

CDR3: CASSWTGGSSGANVLTF
DNA: TGTGCCAGCAGCTGGACAGGGGGCTCCTCCGGGGCCAACGTCCTGACTTTC
D: TRBD1
size: -
J: TRBJ2-6
V: TRBV5-6